The clone carrying this T cell receptor (beta chain) was seen only a few times. Its antigen is not known. This specimen belongs to a study of read filtering for tumor transcriptome and immune sequencing. Study overall: R-ISS stage counts were eight or nine for I, around 17 for II, 7 for III.

General observations from the study: This fraction held mixed bone marrow immune cells after CD138-negative sorting. RNA-seq captured clonotypes less deeply and reliably than IR-seq. Without single-read clonotypes, shared clonotype proportions correlated more between IR-seq and RNA-seq.

Molecular barcoded adaptors covering alpha/delta and beta/gamma chains were used on 400 to 450 ng RNA. One entry per CDR3 protein results from TCRdb running MiXCR on the reads. The repertoire holds around 130,000 distinct CDR3 sequences, about an eighth seen once, with roughly 9.6% in the top ten. CDR3 length equals 11 residues. Per the germline V gene, CDR1 is MDHEN and CDR2 is SYDVKM. V was cut by 10 bases and J by 10 bases, with 16 bases left in between. This TCR was sampled from a donor over 35 with multiple myeloma. V usage is TRBV28 and J usage is TRBJ1-1, with D tentatively TRBD1 (6 bases). Sequencing used a population of CD138-negative cells sorted from bone marrow. CDR3 protein: CATLLGGRAFF. CDR3 in DNA: TGTGCCACCCTTTTAGGGGGACGAGCTTTCTTT.